The clone carrying this T cell receptor beta chain was recorded at least ten times. One entry per CDR3 protein, called by TCRdb with MiXCR from the RT-PCR reads. The sample holds about 700,000 distinct CDR3 sequences, 14% seen once. This sequence originates from a female donor in good health, serving as a healthy control. The sequencing sample was made of memory CD4+ T cells from blood.

CDR3 sequence: CSATREVSNQPQHF. The DNA for the CDR3 is TGCAGTGCCACCCGGGAGGTTAGCAATCAGCCCCAGCATTTT. This rearrangement joins TRBV20-1 to TRBJ1-5; D unresolved. CDR3 length: 14 amino acids. Between the trimmed V and J ends, which lost 6 bases and 0 bases, there was a span of 12 bases. The V gene's germline CDR1 is DFQATT and CDR2 SNEGSKA (reference sequence).